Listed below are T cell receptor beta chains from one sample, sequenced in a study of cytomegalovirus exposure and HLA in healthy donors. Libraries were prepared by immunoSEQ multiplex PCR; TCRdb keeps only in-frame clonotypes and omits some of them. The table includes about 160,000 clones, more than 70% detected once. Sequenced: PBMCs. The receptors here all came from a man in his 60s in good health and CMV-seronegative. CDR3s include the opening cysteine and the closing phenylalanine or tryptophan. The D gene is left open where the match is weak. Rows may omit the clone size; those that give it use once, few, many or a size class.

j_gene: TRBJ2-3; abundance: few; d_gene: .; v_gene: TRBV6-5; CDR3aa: CASSPARISTDTQYF; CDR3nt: TGTGCCAGCAGCCCAGCGCGTATCAGCACAGATACGCAGTATTTT
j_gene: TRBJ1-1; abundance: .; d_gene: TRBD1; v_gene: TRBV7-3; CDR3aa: CASSLNGQGARWTEAFF; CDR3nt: TGTGCCAGCAGCTTAAACGGGCAGGGGGCTAGATGGACTGAAGCTTTCTTT
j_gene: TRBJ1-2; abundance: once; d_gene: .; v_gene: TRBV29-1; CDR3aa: CSVVRGDGDYGYTF; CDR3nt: TGCAGCGTCGTACGCGGTGACGGGGACTATGGCTACACCTTC
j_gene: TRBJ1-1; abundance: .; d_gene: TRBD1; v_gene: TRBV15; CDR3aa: CATSRDSGGNTEAFF; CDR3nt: TGTGCCACCAGCAGAGATTCAGGGGGCAACACTGAAGCTTTCTTT
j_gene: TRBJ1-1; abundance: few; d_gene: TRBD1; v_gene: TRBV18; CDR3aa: CASSPAGGTEAFF; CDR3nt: TGTGCCAGCTCACCCGCAGGGGGCACTGAAGCTTTCTTT
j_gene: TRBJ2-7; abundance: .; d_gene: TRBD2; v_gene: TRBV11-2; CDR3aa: CATKIGLASYEQYF; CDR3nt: TGTGCCACCAAAATCGGACTAGCTTCTTACGAGCAGTACTTC
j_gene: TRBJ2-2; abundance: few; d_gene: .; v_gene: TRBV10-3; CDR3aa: CAISGAIAINTGELFF; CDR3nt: TGTGCCATCAGTGGGGCTATAGCGATCAACACCGGGGAGCTGTTTTTT
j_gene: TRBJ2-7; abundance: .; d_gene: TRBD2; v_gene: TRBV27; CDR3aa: CASSPAGGAYEQYF; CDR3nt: TGTGCCAGCAGTCCAGCGGGAGGTGCCTACGAGCAGTACTTC
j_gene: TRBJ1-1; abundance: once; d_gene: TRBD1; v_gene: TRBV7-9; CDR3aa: CASSGTGGLTEAFF; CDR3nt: TGTGCCAGCAGCGGAACAGGGGGCTTGACTGAAGCTTTCTTT
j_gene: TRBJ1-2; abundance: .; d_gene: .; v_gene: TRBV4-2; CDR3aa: CASSQLPDRSHNYGYTF; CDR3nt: TGTGCCAGCAGCCAACTCCCCGACAGGAGTCATAACTATGGCTACACCTTC
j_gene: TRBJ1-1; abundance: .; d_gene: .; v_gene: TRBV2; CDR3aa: CASSEEGGTEAFF; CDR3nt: TGTGCCAGCAGTGAGGAGGGAGGGACTGAAGCTTTCTTT
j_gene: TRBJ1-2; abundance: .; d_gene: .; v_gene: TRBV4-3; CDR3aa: CASSQDQATGLGGYTF; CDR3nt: TGCGCCAGCAGCCAAGATCAGGCTACAGGGTTAGGTGGCTACACCTTC
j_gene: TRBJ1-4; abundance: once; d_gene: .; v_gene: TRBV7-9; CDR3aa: CASSLEAPSDEKLFF; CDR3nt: TGTGCCAGCAGCTTAGAAGCGCCCTCGGATGAAAAACTGTTTTTT
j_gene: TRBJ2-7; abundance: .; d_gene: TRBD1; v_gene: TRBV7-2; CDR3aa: CASSLGGQGPYEQYF; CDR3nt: TGTGCCAGCAGCTTAGGGGGACAGGGGCCCTACGAGCAGTACTTC
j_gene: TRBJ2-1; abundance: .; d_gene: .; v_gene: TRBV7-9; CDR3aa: CSSSPLNSEQFF; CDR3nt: TGTTCCAGCAGCCCTCTGAATAGTGAGCAGTTCTTC
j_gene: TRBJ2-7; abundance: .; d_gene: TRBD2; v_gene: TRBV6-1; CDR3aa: CASSEFGLAAPYEQYF; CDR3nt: TGTGCCAGCAGTGAATTTGGTCTAGCGGCCCCCTACGAGCAGTACTTC
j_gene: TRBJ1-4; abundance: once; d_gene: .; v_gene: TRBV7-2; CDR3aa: CASSSRGDANEKLFF; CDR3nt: TGTGCCAGCAGCTCCAGGGGAGATGCTAATGAAAAACTGTTTTTT
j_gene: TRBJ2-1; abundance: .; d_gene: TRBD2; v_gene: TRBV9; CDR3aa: CASSDSGTSVDEQFF; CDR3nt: TGTGCCAGCAGCGACTCCGGGACTAGCGTTGATGAGCAGTTCTTC
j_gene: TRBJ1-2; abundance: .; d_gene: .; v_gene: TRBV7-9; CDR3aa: CASSPAAAGRSLYGYTF; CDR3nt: TGTGCCAGCAGCCCCGCTGCCGCAGGGAGGTCCCTCTATGGCTACACCTTC
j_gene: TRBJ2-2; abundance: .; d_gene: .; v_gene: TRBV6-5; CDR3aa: CASTRSTGELFF; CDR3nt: TGTGCCAGCACGAGATCCACCGGGGAGCTGTTTTTT
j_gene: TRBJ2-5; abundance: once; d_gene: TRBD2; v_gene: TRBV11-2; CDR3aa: CASSQLAGGPREQYF; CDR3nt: TGTGCCAGCAGCCAACTAGCGGGAGGGCCGCGTGAGCAGTACTTC
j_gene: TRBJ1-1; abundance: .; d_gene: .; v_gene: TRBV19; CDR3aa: CASGQPNTEAFF; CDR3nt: TGTGCCAGCGGACAGCCGAACACTGAAGCTTTCTTT
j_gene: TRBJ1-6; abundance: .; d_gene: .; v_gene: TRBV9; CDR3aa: CASSSGGVGSPLHF; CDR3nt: TGTGCCAGCAGCTCCGGGGGTGTTGGATCACCCCTCCACTTT
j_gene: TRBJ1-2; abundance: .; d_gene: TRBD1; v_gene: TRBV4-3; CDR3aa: CASSQGGTGLGYTF; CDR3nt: TGCGCCAGCAGCCAGGGGGGGACAGGGCTCGGCTACACCTTC
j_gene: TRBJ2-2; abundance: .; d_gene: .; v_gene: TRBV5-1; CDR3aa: CASSLGQSLRTGELFF; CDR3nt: TGCGCCAGCAGCTTGGGGCAATCCCTCCGTACCGGGGAGCTGTTTTTT
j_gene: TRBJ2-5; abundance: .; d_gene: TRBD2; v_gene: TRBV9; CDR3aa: CASSVGILAGETEETQYF; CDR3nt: TGTGCCAGCAGCGTAGGAATACTAGCGGGGGAGACCGAAGAGACCCAGTACTTC
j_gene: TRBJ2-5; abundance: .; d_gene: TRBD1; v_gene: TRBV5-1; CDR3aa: CASSLEGTGGRETQYF; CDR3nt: TGCGCCAGCAGCTTGGAGGGGACAGGGGGCAGGGAGACCCAGTACTTC
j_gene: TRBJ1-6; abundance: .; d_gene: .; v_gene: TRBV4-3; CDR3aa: CASSQDRPGGANSPLHF; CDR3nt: TGCGCCAGCAGCCAAGATCGCCCCGGAGGGGCGAATTCACCCCTCCACTTT
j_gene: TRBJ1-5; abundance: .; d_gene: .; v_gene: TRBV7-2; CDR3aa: CASSLGGNVNQPQHF; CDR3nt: TGTGCCAGCAGCTTAGGAGGGAACGTCAATCAGCCCCAGCATTTT
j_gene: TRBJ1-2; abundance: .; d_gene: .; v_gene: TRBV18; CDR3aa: CASSPRWGEGYTF; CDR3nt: TGTGCCAGCTCACCACGATGGGGGGAAGGCTACACCTTC
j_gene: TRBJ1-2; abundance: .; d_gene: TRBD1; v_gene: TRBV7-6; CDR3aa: CASSLGGSRDRALPNYGYTF; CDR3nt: TGTGCCAGCAGCTTAGGAGGGAGTAGGGACAGGGCACTACCTAACTATGGCTACACCTTC
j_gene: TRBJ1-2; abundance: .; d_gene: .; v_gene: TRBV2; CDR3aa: CASSVEGDSLYGYTF; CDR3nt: TGTGCCAGCAGTGTAGAGGGAGACTCCCTCTATGGCTACACCTTC
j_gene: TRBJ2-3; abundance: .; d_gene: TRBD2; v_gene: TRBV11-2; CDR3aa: CASSPGVVAGRGDTQYF; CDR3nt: TGTGCCAGCAGCCCAGGGGTGGTAGCGGGGCGGGGAGATACGCAGTATTTT
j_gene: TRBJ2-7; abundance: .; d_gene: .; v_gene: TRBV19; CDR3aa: CASSIAPYPYEQYF; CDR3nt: TGTGCCAGTAGTATAGCTCCCTACCCCTACGAGCAGTACTTC
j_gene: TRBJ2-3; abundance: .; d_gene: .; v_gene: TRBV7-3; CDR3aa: CASSVQAYTDTQYF; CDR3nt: TGTGCCAGCAGCGTCCAGGCATACACAGATACGCAGTATTTT
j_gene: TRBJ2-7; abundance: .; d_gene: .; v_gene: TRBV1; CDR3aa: CTSSDTGSRYEQYF; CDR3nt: TGCACCAGCAGCGACACAGGGTCCCGCTACGAGCAGTACTTC
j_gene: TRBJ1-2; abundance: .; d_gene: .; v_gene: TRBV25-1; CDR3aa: CASSPTVGGRGGYTF; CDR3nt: TGTGCCAGCAGCCCCACGGTGGGAGGCCGAGGGGGCTACACCTTC
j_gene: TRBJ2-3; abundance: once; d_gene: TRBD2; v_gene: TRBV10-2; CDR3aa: CAASLAEGDTQYF; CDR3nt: TGCGCCGCGAGTCTAGCGGAGGGGGATACGCAGTATTTT
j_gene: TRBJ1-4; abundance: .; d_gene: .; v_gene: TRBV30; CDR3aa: CAWSGGQSVEKLFF; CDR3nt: TGTGCCTGGAGTGGAGGGCAGAGTGTAGAAAAACTGTTTTTT
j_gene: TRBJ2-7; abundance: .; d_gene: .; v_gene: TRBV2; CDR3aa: CASSALQGAYEQYF; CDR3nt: TGTGCCAGCAGTGCGCTACAGGGAGCCTACGAGCAGTACTTC
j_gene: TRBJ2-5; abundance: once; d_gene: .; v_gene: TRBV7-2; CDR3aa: CASSSLLAETQYF; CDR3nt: TGTGCCAGCAGCTCGTTGCTAGCGGAGACCCAGTACTTC
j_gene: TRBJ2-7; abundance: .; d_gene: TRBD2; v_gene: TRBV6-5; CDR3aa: CASSYSIAGGYEQYF; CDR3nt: TGTGCCAGCAGTTACTCGATTGCGGGGGGTTACGAGCAGTACTTC
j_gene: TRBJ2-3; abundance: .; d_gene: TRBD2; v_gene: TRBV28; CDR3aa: CASSSGGDTDTQYF; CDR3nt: TGTGCCAGCAGTTCGGGGGGAGACACAGATACGCAGTATTTT
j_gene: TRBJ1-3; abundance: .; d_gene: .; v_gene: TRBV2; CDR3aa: CASMGRYTGGNTIYF; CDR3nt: TGTGCCAGCATGGGCCGGTACACAGGGGGAAACACCATATATTTT